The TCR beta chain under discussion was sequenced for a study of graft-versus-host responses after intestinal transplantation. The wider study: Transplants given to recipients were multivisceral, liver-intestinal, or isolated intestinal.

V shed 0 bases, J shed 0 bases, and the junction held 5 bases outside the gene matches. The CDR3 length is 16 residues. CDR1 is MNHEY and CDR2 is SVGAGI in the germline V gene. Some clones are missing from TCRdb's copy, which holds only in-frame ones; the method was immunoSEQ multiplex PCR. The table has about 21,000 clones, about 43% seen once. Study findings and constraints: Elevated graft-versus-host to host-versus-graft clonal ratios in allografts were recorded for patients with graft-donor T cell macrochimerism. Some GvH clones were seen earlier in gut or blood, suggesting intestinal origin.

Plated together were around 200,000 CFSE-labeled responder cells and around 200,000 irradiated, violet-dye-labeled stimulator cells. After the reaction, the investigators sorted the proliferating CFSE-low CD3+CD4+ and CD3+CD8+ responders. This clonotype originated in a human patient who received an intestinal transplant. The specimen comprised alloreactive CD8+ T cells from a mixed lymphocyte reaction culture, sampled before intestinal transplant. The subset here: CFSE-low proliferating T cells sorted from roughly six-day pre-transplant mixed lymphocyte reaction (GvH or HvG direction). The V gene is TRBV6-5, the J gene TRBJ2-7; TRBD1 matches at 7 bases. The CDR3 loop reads CASSYSRQGASYEQYF. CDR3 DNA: TGTGCCAGCAGTTACTCGAGACAGGGTGCCTCCTACGAGCAGTACTTC.